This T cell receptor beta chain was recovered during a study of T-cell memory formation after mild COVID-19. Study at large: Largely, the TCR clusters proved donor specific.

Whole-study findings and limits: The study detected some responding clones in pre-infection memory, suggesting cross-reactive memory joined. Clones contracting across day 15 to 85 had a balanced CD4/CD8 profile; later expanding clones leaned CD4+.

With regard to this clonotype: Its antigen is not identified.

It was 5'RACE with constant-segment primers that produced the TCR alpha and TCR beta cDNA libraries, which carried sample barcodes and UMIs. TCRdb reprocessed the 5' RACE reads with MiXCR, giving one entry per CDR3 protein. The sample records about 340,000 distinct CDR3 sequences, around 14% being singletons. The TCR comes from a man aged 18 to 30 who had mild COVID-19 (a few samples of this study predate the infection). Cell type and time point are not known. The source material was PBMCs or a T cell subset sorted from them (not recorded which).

This chain's CDR3 is CSARDLGRSYEQYV. Written as DNA, the CDR3 is TGCAGTGCTAGAGATTTGGGACGGTCCTACGAGCAGTACGTC. The genes are TRBV20-1 and TRBJ2-7; either TRBD1 or TRBD2 may supply D (5 bases each). Germline loops: CDR1 DFQATT, CDR2 SNEGSKA (reference sequence). The V end was cut by 0 bases, the J end by 1 base, with 10 bases between. This CDR3 has 14 residues.